This TCR beta chain originates from a study of T-cell reconstitution after alpha-beta-depleted transplantation in children. This clonotype was seen a handful of times. The antigen remains unidentified. Study-level findings and limits: After transplant, high TCRbeta diversity at day 60 in some patients arose from surviving recipient T cells and thymic progenitors. Reported findings indicate that, about two months after transplant, alpha-beta T cells came from several hundred expanded clones, which were derived from non-depleted graft cells. From newly produced T cells came most of the T-cell counts and diversity one year after transplant.

It was with unique molecular identifiers that the TCRbeta library was prepared. A single record per CDR3 protein comes from TCRdb applying MiXCR to the PCR reads. This sample yields some 110,000 distinct CDR3 sequences, of which 9% to 12% are seen a single time; less than 35% belongs to the top ten. This specimen consisted of PBMCs, obtained before TCRalphabeta/CD19-depleted stem cell transplant. This clonotype was sampled from a boy aged 2 to 10 with acute lymphoblastic leukemia, due to receive a stem cell transplant.

The CDR3 sequence is CASSSPSEQFF. CDR3 coding DNA: TGCGCCAGCAGTTCCCCCAGTGAGCAGTTCTTC. The rearrangement uses TRBV5-1 and TRBJ2-1; D call uncertain. V was cut by 5 bases and J by 9 bases, with 9 bases left in between. Germline V lookup: CDR1 SGHRS, CDR2 YFSETQ. This CDR3 comprises 11 residues. Supplemented by reference TRBV5-1 and TRBJ2-1, the full variable domain reads KAGVTQTPRYLIKTRGQQVTLSCSPISGHRSVSWYQQTPGQGLQFLFEYFSETQRNKGNFPGRFSGRQFSNSRSEMNVSTLELGDSALYLCASSSPSEQFFGPGTRLTVL.